What follows is one T cell receptor (beta chain) and its context. The data are from a study of blood T cell repertoires in COVID-19. Across the whole study: Collection of acute and convalescent COVID-19 samples took place in the United States, Italy and Spain.

Using immunoSEQ multiplex PCR, the repertoire was profiled, and TCRdb retains in-frame clones only, with some absent. The table lists some 270,000 clones, around 90% of them singletons. This CDR3 has 14 residues. Per germline, CDR1 MGHDK and CDR2 SYGVNS. Losses at the gene ends were 5 bases for V and 5 bases for J; bases not matched to a gene: 8. The source of this sequence is a man aged 35-49 years who had been exposed to COVID-19. The chain uses TRBV25-1 and TRBJ2-7; TRBD2 matches at 8 bases. The sample taken for sequencing was PBMCs or T cells enriched from blood (not recorded which). The CDR3 spells CASSRSGSRDEQYF. CDR3 nucleotides: TGTGCCAGCAGTCGAAGCGGGAGCAGGGACGAGCAGTACTTC.